This TCR beta chain was observed in a study of cytomegalovirus exposure and HLA in healthy donors. To note about this clone: No antigen is known for it.

General study findings and limits: The study had only CMV serostatus as immune exposure information.

The V and J ends lost 8 bases and 0 bases, in that order; junction bases with no gene match: 6. Germline CDR1 MNHEY, CDR2 SMNVEV (reference sequence). The CDR3 totals 16 residues. Primers included in the PCR were 60 Vbeta and 13 Jbeta primers. The protocol was immunoSEQ multiplex PCR, while the TCRdb copy is restricted to in-frame clones and leaves out a portion. The table shows under 250,000 clones, with almost 80% occurring only once. Sequencing was performed on PBMCs. The chain carries TRBV27 and TRBJ2-5; 13 bases match TRBD2. The sequence derives from a male donor in good health and CMV-seronegative. The CDR3: CASWTSGSLYQETQYF. The DNA for the CDR3 is TGTGCCAGCTGGACTAGCGGGAGCCTATACCAAGAGACCCAGTACTTC.